These 7 T cell receptor beta chains share one sample of origin, sequenced in a study of neurological immune-mediated disorders. Each CDR3 protein gets one entry after TCRdb re-called the 5' RACE reads with MiXCR. The sample has 87,000 or so distinct CDR3 sequences, around 3.3% seen once; the top ten hold roughly 6%. Input material: PBMCs. The receptors come from a woman aged 18-35 years with multiple sclerosis.

Of note for this clonotype: Since a much larger clone is just one base distant, this may be a read error. As the CDR3 is not closed by the conserved phenylalanine or tryptophan, this likely results from a read error. The chain combines TRBV29-1 with TRBJ1-5, with D possibly matching TRBD1 (6 bases). The V and J ends lost 8 bases and 6 bases respectively, with 14 bases between them. CDR3 length: 12 amino acids. The germline CDR1 and CDR2 sequences are SQVTM and ANQGSEA. The CDR3 DNA follows: TGCAGCCAGATACAGGGAGGTCAGCCCCAGCATATT. This encodes CSQIQGGQPQHI.

There are many counts of this clonotype. This chain joins TRBV20-1 and TRBJ1-2; perhaps TRBD1 as D (5 bases). The V gene lost 1 base and the J gene lost 8 bases, with 14 bases spanning the gap. Germline CDR1 DFQATT, CDR2 SNEGSKA (reference sequence). There are 13 residues in the CDR3. CDR3 in DNA: TGCAGTGCTAGAGTCAGGGAACCAATGGGCTACACCTTC. As protein: CSARVREPMGYTF.

The chain carries TRBV6-1 and TRBJ1-4; D remains ambiguous. Germline values: CDR1 MNHNS, CDR2 SASEGT. V lost 6 bases and J 5 bases, leaving 4 bases between the germline ends. There are 11 residues in the CDR3. The CDR3 protein is CASSTNEKLFF. DNA of the CDR3: TGTGCCAGCAGCACAAATGAAAAACTGTTTTTT.

For this clonotype: This may be a read error, as it is one base from a much larger clone. The chain joins TRBV11-2 to TRBJ2-1, with D hard to call. Trimming took 4 bases from V and 5 from J, leaving 6 bases between them. CDR1 is SGHAT and CDR2 is FQNNGV in the germline V gene. The CDR3 totals 12 residues. The CDR3 DNA sequence: TGTGCCAGCAGCTACCCAGACAATGAGCAGTTCTTC. As protein: CASSYPDNEQFF.

This clonotype was counted many times. The chain recombines TRBV7-9 with TRBJ1-6; D ambiguous. In germline, CDR1 is SEHNR, CDR2 FQNEAQ (reference sequence). This CDR3 has 17 residues. Between the trimmed V and J ends, which lost 4 bases and 8 bases, there was a span of 21 bases. This CDR3 reads CASSYEGGLGIDSPLHF. In DNA, the CDR3 is TGTGCCAGCAGCTACGAGGGAGGTTTGGGGATTGATTCACCCCTCCACTTT. Looking up the rest from reference TRBV7-9 and TRBJ1-6 gives the full variable domain: DTGVSQNPRHKITKRGQNVTFRCDPISEHNRLYWYRQTLGQGPEFLTYFQNEAQLEKSRLLSDRFSAERPKGSFSTLEIQRTEQGDSAMYLCASSYEGGLGIDSPLHFGNGTRLTVT.

Ten or more counts support this clonotype. The V and J genes are TRBV5-1 and TRBJ2-5; either TRBD1 or TRBD2 may supply D (5 bases each). This CDR3 is built from 16 residues. With 2 bases removed from V and 5 bases from J, the gap between germline ends came to 19 bases. Germline assignment: CDR1 SGHRS and CDR2 YFSETQ. The DNA for the CDR3 is TGCGCCAGCAGCTTCCAATCTGGGGGATTATGGGAGACCCAGTACTTC. It specifies CASSFQSGGLWETQYF.

The sample holds a few counts of this clonotype. The V and J genes are TRBV7-6 and TRBJ1-1, with D hard to call. With 5 bases removed from V and 5 bases from J, the gap between germline ends came to 15 bases. Looked up from germline, CDR1 is SGHVS and CDR2 is FNYEAQ. This CDR3 spans 14 amino acids. DNA of the CDR3: TGTGCCAGCAGCCTACATGAGAGAGGGACTGAAGCTTTCTTT. This encodes CASSLHERGTEAFF.